Sequencing of this T cell receptor beta chain was carried out in a study of T-cell reconstitution after alpha-beta-depleted transplantation in children. During its preparation, the TCRbeta library received unique molecular identifiers. TCRdb redid the calling of the PCR reads with MiXCR, one entry per CDR3 protein. The repertoire consists of about 980,000 distinct CDR3 sequences, with about 29% occurring once and the leading ten covering over 25%. This clonotype showed up just a few times. Germline lookup yields CDR1 LGHNA and CDR2 YSLEER. V was clipped by 0 bases and J by 0 bases, with 9 bases between them. This CDR3 comprises 16 residues.

The chain uses TRBV4-3 and TRBJ2-1; possibly TRBD2 for D (5 bases). The TCR sequence derives from a boy under three years old who had a stem cell transplant for SCID, so the T cells may come from the graft donor. The specimen comprised PBMCs, mostly from graft donor cells, sampled 360 days after TCRalphabeta/CD19-depleted stem cell transplant. CDR3 loop: CASSQELGISYNEQFF. In nucleotides, the CDR3 is TGCGCCAGCAGCCAAGAACTAGGGATCTCCTACAATGAGCAGTTCTTC.